Given below is one T cell receptor beta chain in context. These data come from a study of blood T cell repertoires in COVID-19. The assay was immunoSEQ multiplex PCR, and TCRdb's table has in-frame clones only and misses some. The table lists under 400,000 clones, 88% of them singletons. The CDR3 is 13 residues long. Trimming took off 3 bases at V and 4 bases at J, with 9 bases between the two ends. CDR1 and CDR2 (germline): SGHTA, FQGNSA. The sequenced material came from peripheral blood. The origin of this receptor is a woman aged 30 to 39 with COVID-19, enrolled during active disease. The V gene is TRBV7-2, the J gene TRBJ1-1, with D tentatively TRBD1 (5 bases). CDR3: CASSFRRGTEAFF. The CDR3, as DNA: TGTGCCAGCAGCTTCAGGAGGGGCACTGAAGCTTTCTTT.